The source of this T cell receptor beta chain is a study of T-cell memory formation after mild COVID-19. Trimming took off 5 bases at V and 2 bases at J, with 21 bases between the two ends. CDR3 length: 17 amino acids. Germline V gives CDR1 SGHVS, CDR2 FQNEAQ. This clonotype occurred many times. Via MiXCR, TCRdb re-called the 5' RACE reads, giving one row per CDR3 protein. The sample has hundreds of thousands of distinct CDR3 sequences, under 30% seen once. V gene TRBV7-8 combines with J gene TRBJ1-1; perhaps TRBD1 as D (5 bases). The sequencing input was PBMCs or a T cell subset sorted from them (not recorded which). The TCR comes from an adult woman who had mild COVID-19 (a few samples of this study predate the infection). Cell type and time point are not known. CDR3: CASSPNFRDSLNTEAFF. In DNA form, the CDR3 reads TGTGCCAGCAGCCCAAACTTCCGGGACTCCTTAAACACTGAAGCTTTCTTT.